One TCR beta chain is described in this entry. The sample originates from a study of Tregs in tolerant kidney transplant recipients. Recipients received nonmyeloablative bone marrow transplants from related graft donors, with transient mixed chimerism. Method: immunoSEQ multiplex PCR; TCRdb's copy keeps in-frame clones and lacks some. The sample holds under 90,000 clones; roughly nine tenths are singletons and the top ten take roughly 1.5%. Trimming pared 2 bases from V and 7 bases from J, leaving 15 bases between. Germline CDR1 MNHNS, CDR2 SASEGT. The CDR3 is 14 residues long. This TCR derives from a human patient who received a combined kidney and bone marrow transplant. Some T cells here may be from the graft donor. The chain couples TRBV6-1 to TRBJ2-7, with D hard to call. Source: CD4+ T cells from blood (PBMCs), taken 24 months after the transplant. The CDR3 DNA reads as TGTGCCAGCAGTGAATGGTGGAGCTCTGGAGAGCAGTACTTC. It translates to CASSEWWSSGEQYF.